This is a list of T cell receptor beta chains from one sample in a study of OX40 agonist ivuxolimab in advanced cancers. Only in-frame clones appear in the TCRdb table, and some are missing; sequencing was by immunoSEQ multiplex PCR. The data show around 26,000 clones, 65% to 85% seen once. The sequences come from CD4+ or CD8+ T cells sorted from blood, collected in a trial of the OX40 agonist ivuxolimab. Receptor source: an adult with an advanced solid tumor such as melanoma, head and neck, liver or kidney cancer. The conserved cysteine and the conserved F or W are not part of the CDR3 here.

v_call: TRBV6-5; cdr3_aa: ASKPGRDYGYT
v_call: TRBV5-6; cdr3_aa: ASSFGLAGGEQY
v_call: TRBV7-9; cdr3_aa: ASSPLPQGVLGEQY
v_call: TRBV5-4; cdr3_aa: ASNEGLYQETQY
v_call: TRBV7-9; cdr3_aa: ASSLEVNTEAF
v_call: TRBV7-9; cdr3_aa: ASSLYGGEGRTEAF
v_call: TRBV4-1; cdr3_aa: ASSLGTGGYGYT
v_call: TRBV7-9; cdr3_aa: ASSLERGSEAF
v_call: TRBV7-8; cdr3_aa: ASSPGGYNEQF
v_call: TRBV19; cdr3_aa: ASSLGTVNYGYT
v_call: TRBV18; cdr3_aa: ASSPVSGETQY
v_call: TRBV5-6; cdr3_aa: ASSLDYSPYNEQF
v_call: TRBV27; cdr3_aa: ASSSGQGFNYGYT
v_call: TRBV5-4; cdr3_aa: ASSYGSSGNTIY
v_call: TRBV12-5; cdr3_aa: ASGLSVPGQGKDTEAF
v_call: TRBV11-2; cdr3_aa: ASSLIATGGQETQY
v_call: TRBV27; cdr3_aa: ASQGGNQPQH
v_call: TRBV6-1; cdr3_aa: ASSEEALPQETQY
v_call: TRBV7-2; cdr3_aa: ASSLGSGTNQPQH
v_call: TRBV13; cdr3_aa: ASSPPGTPGYEQY
v_call: TRBV6-1; cdr3_aa: ASIRTGQSYEQY
v_call: TRBV7-2; cdr3_aa: ASSLERWVSSYNEQF
v_call: TRBV7-6; cdr3_aa: ASSANSNQPQH
v_call: TRBV2; cdr3_aa: ASSEDETGRDPEAF
v_call: TRBV19; cdr3_aa: ASSIGAYEQY
v_call: TRBV5-1; cdr3_aa: ASSRQGLEETQY
v_call: TRBV7-8; cdr3_aa: ASSLGPSGGQETQY
v_call: TRBV30; cdr3_aa: AWRGDRGSYNEQF
v_call: TRBV30; cdr3_aa: AGGQSSYEQY
v_call: TRBV7-9; cdr3_aa: ASSLGLWQVGSGNTIY
v_call: TRBV5-1; cdr3_aa: ASSLVGVTGELF
v_call: TRBV5-1; cdr3_aa: ASSLEGTGGEKLF
v_call: TRBV19; cdr3_aa: ASSVGSGEQY
v_call: TRBV5-5; cdr3_aa: ASSLEGRANYGYT
v_call: TRBV5-4; cdr3_aa: APGARQETQY
v_call: TRBV5-6; cdr3_aa: ASSWIRVRESQETQY
v_call: TRBV19; cdr3_aa: ASSISQNTEAF
v_call: TRBV10-1; cdr3_aa: ASSDARSSYEQY
v_call: TRBV4-1; cdr3_aa: ASSHAGQAYQPQH
v_call: TRBV4-1; cdr3_aa: ASSQSDGGRTNTEAF
v_call: TRBV10-3; cdr3_aa: AISPLGGGGEPQH
v_call: TRBV12-5; cdr3_aa: ASGLAEYTQY
v_call: TRBV6-6; cdr3_aa: ASSDGTIYEQF
v_call: TRBV5-6; cdr3_aa: ASISQAGVKSLYGYT
v_call: TRBV10-3; cdr3_aa: AIRGGTGINQPQH
v_call: TRBV6-1; cdr3_aa: ASSERAGPAYYSNQPQH
v_call: TRBV28; cdr3_aa: ASSLWVGQGTDTQY
v_call: TRBV19; cdr3_aa: ASSIQGRRYSNQPQH
v_call: TRBV30; cdr3_aa: AWGTSGGQETQY